The clone carrying this TCR beta chain has a handful of counts. Its matching antigen is unknown. For the second PCR, which ran for about 7 to 11 cycles, a sample-barcoded 5' primer and a J-beta primer mix were used. From the 5' RACE reads, TCRdb called clonotypes with MiXCR, one entry per CDR3 protein. This sample has about 1.8 million distinct CDR3 sequences, with just under 50% found just once. This CDR3 contains 15 residues. The V gene's germline CDR1 is SGHTA and CDR2 FQGNSA. V dropped 1 base and J dropped 0 bases, with 8 bases sitting between them. This specimen comes from a study of blood T cells in healthy people across ages. Study-wide points: Roughly linearly, TCR beta diversity per million T cells fell as age increased.

The TCR originated in a woman aged 40-49 years in good health. The sequenced material came from blood. The chain uses TRBV7-2 and TRBJ2-3; D is ambiguous. In DNA form, the CDR3 reads TGTGCCAGCAGCTTAGATGCTACTAGCACAGATACGCAGTATTTT. Amino acid sequence: CASSLDATSTDTQYF.